This T cell receptor beta chain was sequenced during a study of response to subunit inactivated influenza vaccine. TCRdb re-called the RT-PCR reads with MiXCR, one entry per CDR3 protein. The sample records about 650,000 distinct CDR3 sequences, around 15% being singletons. This clonotype was observed a few times. Its antigen is as yet unknown. Study-level points and caveats: Authors suggested few new T cells are recruited by each seasonal influenza vaccination.

The CDR3 sequence is 15 residues long. The V gene end was trimmed by 6 bases and the J gene end by 4 bases; junction bases not matched to a gene: 8. The chain combines TRBV12-3 or TRBV12-4 with TRBJ2-5, with TRBD2 matching 10 bases. This TCR was recovered from a man aged 50-59 years who received an inactivated influenza vaccine. Specimen: PBMCs from blood, collected around 15 days before vaccination. The CDR3 DNA reads as TGTGCCAGCAGACCTAGCGGGAGCAAGGGAGAGACCCAGTACTTC. Amino acid sequence: CASRPSGSKGETQYF.